Listed here is a single TCR beta chain. Germline V lookup: CDR1 LNHDA, CDR2 SQIVND (reference sequence). This CDR3 region has 13 residues. The J segment lost 5 bases and the V segment lost 5 bases, leaving 6 bases of the junction unmatched. The data were produced by immunoSEQ multiplex PCR, yet TCRdb's version contains in-frame clones alone and is incomplete. The sample holds several thousand clones, approximately 82% seen once. The time point is: 2014-2015 season, 7 days after vaccination. These data are taken from a study of follicular helper T cells after annual influenza vaccination. Study in general: For some subjects, blood spans the 2013-2014, 2014-2015 and 2015-2016 annual vaccinations.

This chain uses TRBV19 with TRBJ2-7, with 7 bases lining up with TRBD1. This clonotype originated in an adult who received the influenza vaccine. The specimen comprised CXCR5+ CD38- circulating T follicular helper cells from blood, sampled 7 days after influenza vaccination. Subset reported: circulating Tfh, non-naive CD4+CXCR5+PD-1+ (ICOS+CD38+ or ICOS-CD38-). The CDR3 protein is CASSPGQAHEQYF. As DNA, the CDR3 is TGTGCCAGTAGTCCCGGACAGGCCCACGAGCAGTACTTC.